This T cell receptor (beta chain) was captured by sequencing in a study of T-cell reconstitution after alpha-beta-depleted transplantation in children. Unique molecular identifiers tagged the TCRbeta library. TCRdb fed the PCR reads into MiXCR, producing one record per CDR3 protein. There are some 390,000 distinct CDR3 sequences in the sample; around 20% occur only once, and less than 4.5% lies in the top ten. Only a few counts were recorded for this clonotype. The V gene's germline CDR1 is SGHRS and CDR2 YFSETQ. The CDR3 runs to 15 residues. After removal of 3 bases from V and 8 bases from J, the junction contained 9 bases not matched to a gene.

This chain uses TRBV5-1 with TRBJ2-1; TRBD2 agrees at 9 bases. The receptor was derived from a human donor who donated a stem cell graft to a child with acute myeloid leukemia. Sequencing used PBMCs from the stem cell graft donor, obtained from the stem cell graft. CDR3 sequence (DNA): TGCGCCAGCAGCTCCGTAGCGGGAGCTGGGTATGAGCAGTTCTTC. It yields the protein CASSSVAGAGYEQFF. Using reference TRBV5-1 and TRBJ2-1 for the parts outside the CDR3, the full variable domain is KAGVTQTPRYLIKTRGQQVTLSCSPISGHRSVSWYQQTPGQGLQFLFEYFSETQRNKGNFPGRFSGRQFSNSRSEMNVSTLELGDSALYLCASSSVAGAGYEQFFGPGTRLTVL.